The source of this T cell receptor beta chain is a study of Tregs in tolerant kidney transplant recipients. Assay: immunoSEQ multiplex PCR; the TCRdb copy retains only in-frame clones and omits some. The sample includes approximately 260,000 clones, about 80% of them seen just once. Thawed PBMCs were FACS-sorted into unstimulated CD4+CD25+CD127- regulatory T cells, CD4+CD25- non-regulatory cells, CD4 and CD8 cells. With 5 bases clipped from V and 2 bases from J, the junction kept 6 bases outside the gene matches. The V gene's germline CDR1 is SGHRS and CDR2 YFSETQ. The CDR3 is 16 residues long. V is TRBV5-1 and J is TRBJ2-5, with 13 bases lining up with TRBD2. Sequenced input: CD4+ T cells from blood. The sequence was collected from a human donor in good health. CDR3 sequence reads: CASRSGLAGAQETQYF. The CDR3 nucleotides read TGCGCCAGCAGATCAGGACTAGCGGGGGCGCAAGAGACCCAGTACTTC.